This entry is about one TCR beta chain. As yet, its antigen is unknown. Several immunoSEQ plates received, in even portions, the genomic DNA of each subset. Profiling relied on immunoSEQ multiplex PCR, and the TCRdb table lists in-frame clones only, not all of them. Counted here are hundreds of thousands of clones, roughly nine tenths occurring once; the ten biggest clones make up approximately 22%. CDR1 LNHNV and CDR2 YYDKDF come from the germline V gene (reference sequence). The CDR3 is 15 amino acids. Trimming cost V 1 base and J 0 bases, with 8 bases left between them. The data derive from a study of shared clonotypes between healthy human individuals. Study-wide results and caveats: Researchers sampled only blood; tissue repertoires likely differ.

CD45RO-negative, CCR7-selected cells formed the naive CD8 fraction, which excluded terminally differentiated effector memory CD45RA+ cells. The receptor's source is a man aged 25-40 years in good health. The sample consisted of naive CD8+ T cells sorted from blood. The chain uses TRBV15 and TRBJ2-3, with D perhaps matching TRBD1 or TRBD2 (5 bases each). The CDR3 nucleotides are TGTGCCACCAGCAGAGGAGGGGCCAGCACAGATACGCAGTATTTT. Protein product: CATSRGGASTDTQYF.